One and the same sample provided the 6 T cell receptor beta chains below, sequenced in a study of CD8 T cells in ankylosing spondylitis. Findings and limits, study-wide: For ankylosing spondylitis blood, a TCR beta motif of 7 or 8 highly homologous variants appeared characteristic.

TCRdb re-called the 5' RACE reads with MiXCR, one entry per CDR3 protein. The table includes fewer than 400,000 distinct CDR3 sequences, approximately 20% detected once. These receptors have no known antigen. The source material was blood, either unsorted or a sorted T cell fraction (not recorded which). The receptors derive from a male donor with ankylosing spondylitis.

This clonotype was detected only a few times. This chain connects TRBV28 to TRBJ1-2; D not resolved. The CDR3 is 12 residues long. Trimming removed 6 bases from V and 7 bases from J, with 12 bases in between. CDR1 is MDHEN, CDR2 SYDVKM, per germline. CDR3 DNA: TGTGCCAGCAGGGCGCCGGGGTTTGGCTACACCTTC. Its translation: CASRAPGFGYTF.

The V and J genes are TRBV2 and TRBJ2-7; 7 bases match TRBD1. The germline V gene has CDR1 SNHLY and CDR2 FYNNEI. V shed 7 bases, J shed 10 bases, and the junction held 16 bases outside the gene matches. The CDR3 sequence is 14 residues long. The CDR3 DNA sequence: TGTGCCAGCAATTTACCGCCCAGGGGGTTTCAACAGTACTTC. Translating it yields CASNLPPRGFQQYF.

The chain is built from TRBV9 and TRBJ2-1; possibly TRBD1 for D (6 bases). The germline V gene encodes CDR1 SGDLS and CDR2 YYNGEE. The germline V and J ends were trimmed by 4 bases and 4 bases, with 15 bases remaining between them. This CDR3 is 15 amino acids long. The DNA of the CDR3 is TGTGCCAGCAGCTCATCAGGGGCGGTTTACAATGAGCAGTTCTTC. This translates into CASSSSGAVYNEQFF.

The chain carries TRBV28 and TRBJ2-3, with D tentatively TRBD1 or TRBD2 (6 bases each). The CDR3 is made up of 13 amino acids. From germline, CDR1 is MDHEN and CDR2 SYDVKM. V lost 6 bases and J lost 6, with 13 bases in between. The CDR3 region is CASRGGRVDTQYF. Here the CDR3 DNA reads TGTGCCAGCAGAGGGGGGCGGGTGGATACGCAGTATTTT.

This clonotype appeared a few times. This rearrangement joins TRBV28 to TRBJ2-4; D possibly uses TRBD1 or TRBD2 (5 bases each). The CDR3 contains 11 residues. Germline lookup yields CDR1 MDHEN and CDR2 SYDVKM. The ends were cut back, 10 bases at V and 7 bases at J, with 11 bases in the middle. The CDR3 nucleotides are TGTGCCACCTTAGGGGAGAACATTCAGTACTTC. Translation: CATLGENIQYF.

The rearrangement links TRBV20-1 to TRBJ2-2; weak D call: TRBD2 (7 bases). V was clipped by 5 bases and J by 0 bases, with 16 bases between them. The germline V gene has CDR1 DFQATT and CDR2 SNEGSKA (reference sequence). The CDR3 is 16 amino acids. The CDR3 DNA is TGCAGTGCTCTCCTTAGGGGGGGTCCGAACACCGGGGAGCTGTTTTTT. This encodes CSALLRGGPNTGELFF.